This T cell receptor (beta chain) was captured by sequencing in a study of T cell changes during pregnancy in multiple sclerosis. This CDR3 spans 11 amino acids. Trimming removed 2 bases at V and 6 bases at J, with 5 bases between. The V gene's germline CDR1 is SGHRS and CDR2 YFSETQ. Assay used: immunoSEQ multiplex PCR; TCRdb lists only in-frame clones, some missing. The sample records tens of thousands of clones, under 95% being singletons. V usage is TRBV5-1 and J usage is TRBJ2-5; no reliable D call. This clonotype originated in a female donor with multiple sclerosis, enrolled in a pregnancy study. Specimen: CD4+ T cells from peripheral blood mononuclear cells, collected before pregnancy. The CDR3 coding sequence is TGCGCCAGCAGCTTCGACAAGACCCAGTACTTC. Encoded protein: CASSFDKTQYF.